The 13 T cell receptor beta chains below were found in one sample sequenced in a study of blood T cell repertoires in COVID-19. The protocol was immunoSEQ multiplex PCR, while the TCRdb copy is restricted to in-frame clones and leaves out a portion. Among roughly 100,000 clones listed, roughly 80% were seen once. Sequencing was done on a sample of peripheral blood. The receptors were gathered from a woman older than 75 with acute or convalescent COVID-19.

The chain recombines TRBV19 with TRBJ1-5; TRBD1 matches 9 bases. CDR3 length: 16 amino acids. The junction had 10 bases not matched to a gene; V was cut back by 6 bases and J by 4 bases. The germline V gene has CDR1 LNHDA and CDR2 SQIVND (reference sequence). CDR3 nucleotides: TGTGCCAGTAGGGGGGCGCACAGGGGGCAAAATCAGCCCCAGCATTTT. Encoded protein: CASRGAHRGQNQPQHF.

DNA for the CDR3: TGTGCCAGCAGCTTGGCCGGGGGATCCAACTACGAGCAGTACGTC. Protein product: CASSLAGGSNYEQYV. This chain links TRBV5-6 with TRBJ2-7; a weak D match, TRBD2 (6 bases). Trimming stripped 0 bases from V and 3 bases from J, with 13 bases between. Per germline, CDR1 SGHDT and CDR2 YYEEEE. The CDR3 runs to 15 residues.

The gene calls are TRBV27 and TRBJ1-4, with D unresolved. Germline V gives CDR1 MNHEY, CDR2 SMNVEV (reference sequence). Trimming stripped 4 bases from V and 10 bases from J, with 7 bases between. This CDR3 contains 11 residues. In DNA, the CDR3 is TGTGCCAGCAGTTACGAGGGAAAACTGTTTTTT. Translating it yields CASSYEGKLFF.

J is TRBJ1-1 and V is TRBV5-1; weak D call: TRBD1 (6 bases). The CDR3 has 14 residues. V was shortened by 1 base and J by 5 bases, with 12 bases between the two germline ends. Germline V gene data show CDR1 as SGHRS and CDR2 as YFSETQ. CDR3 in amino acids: CASSLSGAYTEAFF. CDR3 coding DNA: TGCGCCAGCAGCTTGTCAGGGGCTTATACTGAAGCTTTCTTT.

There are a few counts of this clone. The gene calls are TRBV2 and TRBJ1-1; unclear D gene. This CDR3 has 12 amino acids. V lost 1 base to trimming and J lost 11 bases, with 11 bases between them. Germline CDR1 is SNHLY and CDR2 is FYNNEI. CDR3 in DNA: TGTGCCAGCAGTGAAGTGGCAGCGAGTGCTTTCTTT. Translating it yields CASSEVAASAFF.

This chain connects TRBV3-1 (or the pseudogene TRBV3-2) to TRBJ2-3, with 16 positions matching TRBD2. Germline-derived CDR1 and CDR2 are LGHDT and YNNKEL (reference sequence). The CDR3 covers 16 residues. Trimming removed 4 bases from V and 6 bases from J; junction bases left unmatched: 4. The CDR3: CASSRGTSGRADTQYF. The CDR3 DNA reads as TGTGCCAGCAGCCGAGGGACTAGCGGGAGGGCGGATACGCAGTATTTT.

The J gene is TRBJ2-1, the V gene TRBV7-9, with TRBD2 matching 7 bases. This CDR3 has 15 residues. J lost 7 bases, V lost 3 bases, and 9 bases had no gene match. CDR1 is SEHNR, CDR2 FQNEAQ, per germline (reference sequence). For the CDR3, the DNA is TGTGCCAGCAGCTTTGGGAGGGCCACCGTTAATGAGCAGTTCTTC. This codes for CASSFGRATVNEQFF.

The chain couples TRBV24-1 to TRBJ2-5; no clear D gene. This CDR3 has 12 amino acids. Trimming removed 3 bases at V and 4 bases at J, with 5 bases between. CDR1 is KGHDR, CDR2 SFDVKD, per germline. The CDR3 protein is CATSDAVETQYF. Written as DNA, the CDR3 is TGTGCCACCAGTGATGCGGTAGAGACCCAGTACTTC.

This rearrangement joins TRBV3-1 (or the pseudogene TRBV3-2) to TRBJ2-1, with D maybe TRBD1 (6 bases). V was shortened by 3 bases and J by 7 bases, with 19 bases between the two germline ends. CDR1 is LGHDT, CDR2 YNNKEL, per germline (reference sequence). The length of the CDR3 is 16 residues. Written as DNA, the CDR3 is TGTGCCAGCAGCCATATTAGCAGAGCGAGGGGGAATGAGCAGTTCTTC. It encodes CASSHISRARGNEQFF.

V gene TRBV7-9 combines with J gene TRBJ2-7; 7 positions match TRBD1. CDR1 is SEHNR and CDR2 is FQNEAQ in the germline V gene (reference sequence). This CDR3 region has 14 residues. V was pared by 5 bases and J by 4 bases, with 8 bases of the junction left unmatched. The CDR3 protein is CASSPSGRGYEQYF. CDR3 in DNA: TGTGCCAGCAGCCCCTCGGGCAGGGGGTACGAGCAGTACTTC.

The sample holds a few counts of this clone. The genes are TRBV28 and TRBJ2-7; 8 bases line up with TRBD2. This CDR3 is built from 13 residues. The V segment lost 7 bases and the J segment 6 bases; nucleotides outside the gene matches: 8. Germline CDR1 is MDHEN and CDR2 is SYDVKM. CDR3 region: CASMRSGSGEQYF. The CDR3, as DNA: TGTGCCAGCATGCGCAGCGGGAGTGGCGAGCAGTACTTC.

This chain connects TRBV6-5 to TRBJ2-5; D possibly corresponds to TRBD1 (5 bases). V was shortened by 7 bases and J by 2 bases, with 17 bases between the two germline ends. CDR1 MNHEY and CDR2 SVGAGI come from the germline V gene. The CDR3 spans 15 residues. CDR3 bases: TGTGCCAGCAACACCCAAGGGGTCGGGCAAGAGACCCAGTACTTC. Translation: CASNTQGVGQETQYF.

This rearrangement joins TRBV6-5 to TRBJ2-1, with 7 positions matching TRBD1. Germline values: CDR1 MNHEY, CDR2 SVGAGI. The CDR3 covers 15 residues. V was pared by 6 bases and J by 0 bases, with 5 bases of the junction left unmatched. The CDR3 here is CASRSTGVSYNEQFF. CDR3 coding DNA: TGTGCCAGCAGGAGTACAGGGGTCTCCTACAATGAGCAGTTCTTC.